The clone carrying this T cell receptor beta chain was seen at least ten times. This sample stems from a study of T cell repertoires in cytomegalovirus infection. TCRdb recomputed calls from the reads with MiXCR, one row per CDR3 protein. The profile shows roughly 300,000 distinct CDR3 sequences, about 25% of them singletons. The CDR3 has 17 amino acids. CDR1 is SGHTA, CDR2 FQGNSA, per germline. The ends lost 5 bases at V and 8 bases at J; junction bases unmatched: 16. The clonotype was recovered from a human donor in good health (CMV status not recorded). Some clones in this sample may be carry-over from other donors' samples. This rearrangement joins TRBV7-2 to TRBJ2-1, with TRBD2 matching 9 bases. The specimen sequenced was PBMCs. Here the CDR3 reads CASSIPLAGEVSDEQFF. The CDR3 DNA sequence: TGTGCCAGCAGCATCCCCTTAGCGGGAGAAGTTAGCGATGAGCAGTTCTTC.